This passage covers 27 T cell receptor beta chains from one sample sequenced in a study of blood T cell repertoires in COVID-19 (dated by TCRdb to 2019 to 2021). The library came from the immunoSEQ multiplex PCR assay. TCRdb took this table from immuneACCESS and kept in-frame rearrangements with V and J called. Such tables lack part of the clones; where checked against another copy, unresolved V genes explain under half of the gap, and the rest is unexplained. The sample yields roughly 100,000 clones; more than 75% were counted once. The ten largest clones capture 5% to 8% of the sample. The sequencing sample was made of peripheral blood. The receptors come from a human donor in a cohort sampled during active COVID-19.

This sequence joins TRBV2 and TRBJ1-6; the D is unclear. Trimming pared 0 bases from V and 10 bases from J, leaving 4 bases between. The CDR3 loop spans 12 amino acids. Germline loops: CDR1 SNHLY, CDR2 FYNNEI. The CDR3 sequence is CASSEAGSPLHF. The CDR3 nucleotides are TGTGCCAGCAGTGAAGCCGGGTCACCCCTCCACTTT.

CDR3 protein: CAISSTGGDHEQYF. The DNA of the CDR3 is TGTGCCATCAGTTCGACAGGGGGGGACCACGAGCAGTACTTC. V gene TRBV10-3 combines with J gene TRBJ2-7; 9 bases map to TRBD1. Trimming at V came to 5 bases and at J to 5 bases, leaving 7 bases not matched to a gene. This CDR3 has 14 residues. Germline V gene lookup returns CDR1 ENHRY and CDR2 SYGVKD.

This clone was detected only a few times. CDR3 coding DNA: TGTGCCATCAGAGACAGGGGCAGAGGCTACGAGCAGTACTTC. It codes for CAIRDRGRGYEQYF. The V and J genes are TRBV10-3 and TRBJ2-7; TRBD1 aligns across 8 bases. The CDR3 sequence is 14 residues long. The germline V gene has CDR1 ENHRY and CDR2 SYGVKD. Trimming removed 6 bases from V and 3 bases from J; junction bases left unmatched: 7.

CDR3 bases: TGTGCCAGCAGCCATTTGGAGGGAATTAATGAGCAGTTCTTC. This translates into CASSHLEGINEQFF. The chain joins TRBV3-1 (or the pseudogene TRBV3-2) to TRBJ2-1; D is possibly TRBD2 (6 bases). The CDR3 runs 14 residues. Germline CDR1 is LGHDT and CDR2 is YNNKEL (reference sequence). Trimming shortened V by 3 bases and J by 7 bases, and 13 bases separated the two germline ends.

The chain recombines TRBV15 with TRBJ2-3, with 12 bases that match TRBD2. The germline CDR1 and CDR2 sequences are LNHNV and YYDKDF (reference sequence). Losses at the gene ends were 1 base for V and 0 bases for J; bases not matched to a gene: 5. The CDR3 runs to 18 residues. The chain's CDR3 is CATSRATSGRTSTDTQYF. As DNA, the CDR3 is TGTGCCACCAGCAGAGCCACTAGCGGGAGGACTAGCACAGATACGCAGTATTTT.

The rearrangement uses TRBV27 and TRBJ1-2; D possibly corresponds to TRBD1 (6 bases). Germline V lookup: CDR1 MNHEY, CDR2 SMNVEV (reference sequence). Trimming shortened V by 6 bases and J by 7 bases, and 21 bases separated the two germline ends. The length of the CDR3 is 15 residues. CDR3 protein: CASSPGLQGEGGYTF. The CDR3 DNA reads as TGTGCCAGCAGCCCTGGCCTACAGGGTGAAGGTGGCTACACCTTC.

The chain links TRBV12-3 or TRBV12-4 to TRBJ1-5; D unresolved. V was shortened by 2 bases and J by 9 bases, with 8 bases between the two germline ends. This CDR3 spans 12 amino acids. In DNA, the CDR3 is TGTGCCAGCAGTTTAAGCGATCGGCCCCAGCATTTT. Translated, it gives CASSLSDRPQHF.

Here the CDR3 reads CASSSLAGAYNEQFF. CDR3 nucleotide sequence: TGTGCCAGCAGCTCCCTAGCGGGGGCCTACAATGAGCAGTTCTTC. The rearrangement uses TRBV7-7 and TRBJ2-1; 10 bases match TRBD2. Trimming cost V 4 bases and J 2 bases; bases outside gene matches: 2. The CDR3 length is 15 residues. From germline, CDR1 is SSHAT and CDR2 FNYEAQ (reference sequence). Supplemented by reference TRBV7-7 and TRBJ2-1, the full variable domain reads GAGVSQSPRYKVTKRGQDVTLRCDPISSHATLYWYQQALGQGPEFLTYFNYEAQPDKSGLPSDRFSAERPEGSISTLTIQRTEQRDSAMYRCASSSLAGAYNEQFFGPGTRLTVL.

The rearrangement links TRBV2 to TRBJ1-1; D is possibly TRBD1 (5 bases). Germline-derived CDR1 and CDR2 are SNHLY and FYNNEI. Trimming cost V 7 bases and J 3 bases, with 15 bases left between them. CDR3 length: 14 residues. In DNA form, the CDR3 reads TGTGCCAGCATCCATGGGCGGGGCGACACTGAAGCTTTCTTT. Its protein is CASIHGRGDTEAFF. Based on the CDR3 plus reference TRBV2 and TRBJ1-1, the full variable domain is EPEVTQTPSHQVTQMGQEVILRCVPISNHLYFYWYRQILGQKVEFLVSFYNNEISEKSEIFDDQFSVERPDGSNFTLKIRSTKLEDSAMYFCASIHGRGDTEAFFGQGTRLTVV.

This clone was counted a few times. This chain links TRBV4-1 with TRBJ1-4; D is ambiguous. The germline gives CDR1 MGHRA, CDR2 YSYEKL. Trimming took 0 bases from V and 0 from J, leaving 14 bases between them. CDR3 length: 18 residues. The DNA for the CDR3 is TGCGCCAGCAGCCAAGAAAAGGCCGGCAGCGCAACTAATGAAAAACTGTTTTTT. Its translation is CASSQEKAGSATNEKLFF.

The sample holds a few counts of this clone. This chain joins TRBV5-6 and TRBJ1-2, with 8 bases aligning to TRBD1. Germline V gene sequence: CDR1 SGHDT, CDR2 YYEEEE. This CDR3 is 15 amino acids long. V gave up 2 bases and J gave up 2 bases; unmatched junction bases: 5. CDR3 in DNA: TGTGCCAGCAGCTTAGGGACAGGTCGGAACTATGGCTACACCTTC. It encodes CASSLGTGRNYGYTF.

This chain uses TRBV19 with TRBJ2-7, with TRBD1 as a possible D gene (6 bases). This CDR3 spans 13 amino acids. Germline V gene lookup returns CDR1 LNHDA and CDR2 SQIVND (reference sequence). V lost 5 bases and J 2 bases, leaving 10 bases between the germline ends. CDR3 sequence: CASSLGQTYEQYF. DNA for the CDR3: TGTGCCAGTAGTCTTGGACAGACCTACGAGCAGTACTTC.

The J gene is TRBJ2-7, the V gene TRBV29-1; 9 positions agree with TRBD1. The V gene end was trimmed by 6 bases and the J gene end by 4 bases; junction bases not matched to a gene: 10. The CDR3 loop spans 14 amino acids. Germline V gives CDR1 SQVTM, CDR2 ANQGSEA. The CDR3 DNA follows: TGCAGCGTGGTCAAACAGGGGGCAGGGTACGAGCAGTACTTC. As protein: CSVVKQGAGYEQYF.

This clone was seen a few times. As DNA, the CDR3 is TGTGCCAGCAGCCACATTAATTCACCCCTCCACTTT. Translation: CASSHINSPLHF. The rearrangement uses TRBV5-5 and TRBJ1-6; D is uncertain. The V gene lost 4 bases and the J gene lost 6 bases, with 5 bases spanning the gap. Germline CDR1 reads SGHKS; CDR2 reads YYEKEE (reference sequence). This CDR3 has 12 residues.

In its sample, this clone was seen once. This chain uses TRBV6-4 with TRBJ2-1, with 9 bases lining up with TRBD1. Germline loops: CDR1 MRHNA, CDR2 SNTAGT. The CDR3 totals 16 residues. V lost 3 bases, J lost 2 bases, and 5 bases stayed unmatched. The CDR3 is CASSEQGAKTYNEQFF. CDR3 nucleotide sequence: TGTGCCAGCAGTGAACAGGGGGCGAAAACCTACAATGAGCAGTTCTTC.

The genes are TRBV6-1 and TRBJ1-2, with unresolved D. Germline loops: CDR1 MNHNS, CDR2 SASEGT. Trimming cost V 3 bases and J 8 bases, with 13 bases left between them. The CDR3 spans 13 residues. The chain's CDR3 is CASSDDGKSGYTF. In nucleotides, the CDR3 is TGTGCCAGCAGTGACGACGGGAAATCGGGCTACACCTTC.

The chain recombines TRBV7-2 with TRBJ1-1; D is unresolved. V lost 5 bases and J lost 3, with 19 bases in between. The germline gives CDR1 SGHTA, CDR2 FQGNSA. This CDR3 comprises 16 residues. The chain's CDR3 is CASSAHSTLRYTEAFF. The DNA of the CDR3 is TGTGCCAGCAGCGCCCACAGCACCCTACGTTACACTGAAGCTTTCTTT.

The rearrangement links TRBV7-3 to TRBJ2-3; no clear D gene. CDR3 length: 13 residues. V gave up 5 bases and J gave up 0 bases, with 6 bases separating them. Per germline, CDR1 SGHTA and CDR2 FQGTGA. CDR3 amino acids: CASSLWSTDTQYF. The DNA of the CDR3 is TGTGCCAGCAGCCTATGGAGCACAGATACGCAGTATTTT.

The chain employs TRBV5-1 and TRBJ2-2; 9 nucleotides align to TRBD1. Germline-derived CDR1 and CDR2 are SGHRS and YFSETQ. The CDR3 totals 16 residues. V was clipped by 3 bases and J by 6 bases; unmatched bases: 9. The CDR3 spells CASSWATGGGPGELFF. CDR3 bases: TGCGCCAGCAGCTGGGCGACAGGGGGTGGACCCGGGGAGCTGTTTTTT.

The table lists this clone with a count of one. This chain links TRBV7-3 with TRBJ2-3; D gene ambiguous. V shed 1 base and J shed 2 bases, with 4 bases lying between them. CDR1 is SGHTA, CDR2 FQGTGA, per germline. CDR3 length: 13 amino acids. CDR3 sequence reads: CASSLIATDTQYF. The DNA of the CDR3 is TGTGCCAGCAGCTTAATAGCCACAGATACGCAGTATTTT.

The chain joins TRBV9 to TRBJ2-1; D call uncertain. Trimming stripped 0 bases from V and 8 bases from J, with 15 bases between. The CDR3 has 15 amino acids. Germline V gives CDR1 SGDLS, CDR2 YYNGEE. The chain's CDR3 is CASSVARIDGDEQFF. The CDR3 DNA is TGTGCCAGCAGCGTAGCTCGGATTGACGGAGATGAGCAGTTCTTC.

This chain connects TRBV5-1 to TRBJ2-1, with TRBD2 matching 11 bases. Germline V gene sequence: CDR1 SGHRS, CDR2 YFSETQ. V trimming: 1 base; J trimming: 8 bases; junction bases outside the gene matches: 8. CDR3 length equals 16 residues. CDR3 DNA sequence: TGCGCCAGCAGCTTGTTTTCAACTAGCGGGAGCCATGAGCAGTTCTTC. Protein: CASSLFSTSGSHEQFF.

The rearrangement links TRBV4-1 to TRBJ1-1; D may be TRBD1 (6 bases). V dropped 0 bases and J dropped 3 bases, with 14 bases sitting between them. The CDR3 contains 16 residues. The germline V gene has CDR1 MGHRA and CDR2 YSYEKL. The CDR3 nucleotides are TGCGCCAGCAGCCAAGATCCTGGGGGGGCGGACACTGAAGCTTTCTTT. This encodes CASSQDPGGADTEAFF.

The chain joins TRBV28 to TRBJ1-5; D not certain. This CDR3 comprises 15 residues. Germline V gene data show CDR1 as MDHEN and CDR2 as SYDVKM. V lost 7 bases, J lost 0 bases, and 13 bases lay in between. CDR3 residues: CASTTRSPSNQPQHF. The CDR3 coding sequence is TGTGCCAGCACCACTAGATCACCTAGCAATCAGCCCCAGCATTTT.

There are a few counts of this clone. The genes are TRBV5-5 and TRBJ1-6; 8 bases fit TRBD1. CDR3 length: 13 amino acids. Germline loops: CDR1 SGHKS, CDR2 YYEKEE (reference sequence). The trim removed 4 bases at V and 10 bases at J, leaving 4 bases unmatched. The CDR3 region is CASSIRGLSPLHF. The CDR3, as DNA: TGTGCCAGCAGCATCAGGGGGCTCTCACCCCTCCACTTT.

This chain joins TRBV28 and TRBJ2-3, with D hard to call. This CDR3 has 15 amino acids. Germline loops: CDR1 MDHEN, CDR2 SYDVKM. V was pared by 1 base and J by 2 bases, with 10 bases between. The DNA of the CDR3 is TGTGCCAGCAGTTTATCCAAGACAAACACAGATACGCAGTATTTT. Protein product: CASSLSKTNTDTQYF.

J is TRBJ2-1 and V is TRBV4-1; 7 bases agree with TRBD2. Trimming at V came to 6 bases and at J to 0 bases, leaving 5 bases not matched to a gene. CDR1 and CDR2 from the germline V gene are MGHRA and YSYEKL. The CDR3 extends over 15 amino acids. The CDR3 bases are TGCGCCAGCAGTTCCGGGACTAACTCCTACAATGAGCAGTTCTTC. Translating it yields CASSSGTNSYNEQFF.